These 21 T cell receptor beta chains originate from one sample sequenced in a study of regulatory T cells in long-lasting Graves disease. Construction of the TCR beta libraries employed iRepertoire HTBI primers in conjunction with Arm-PCR of CDR3 regions. TCRdb reprocessed the multiplex PCR reads with MiXCR, giving one entry per CDR3 protein. The sample yields roughly 560,000 distinct CDR3 sequences, more than 10% seen once. Regarding time point: newly diagnosed GD, antithyroid drugs for less than 3 months. PBMC RNA was the source of the TCR library. A further study also used this sample, focusing on T cells in Graves' hyperthyroidism and ophthalmopathy.

The sequencing used peripheral blood mononuclear cells (PBMCs), collected at new diagnosis, from a patient treated with antithyroid drugs. All receptors derive from a woman aged 25 to 45 with Graves disease.

In this sample, this clonotype turned up a few times. V gene TRBV7-2 combines with J gene TRBJ2-5; 14 bases align to TRBD2. Per germline, CDR1 SGHTA and CDR2 FQGNSA. The CDR3 runs to 16 residues. Unmatched junction bases numbered 8, after V lost 5 bases and J lost 6 bases. The DNA of the CDR3 is TGTGCCAGCAGCCCTAAGGGACTAGCGGGAGTGAAGACCCAGTACTTC. Protein product: CASSPKGLAGVKTQYF.

Written as DNA, the CDR3 is TGCAGTGCTAGAGACCGGGCCGGGGGCTACACCTTC. Residues: CSARDRAGGYTF. The chain couples TRBV20-1 to TRBJ1-2; D call uncertain. The CDR3 totals 12 residues. The germline CDR1 and CDR2 sequences are DFQATT and SNEGSKA (reference sequence). Trimming pared 0 bases from V and 8 bases from J, leaving 10 bases between.

About this clonotype: A read error is possible here, since a much larger clone lies one base away. This sequence joins TRBV2 and TRBJ1-5; D is uncertain. This CDR3 has 15 residues. CDR1 and CDR2 (germline): SNHLY, FYNNEI. The DNA of the CDR3 is TGTGCCGGCAGTCCGGACGGTAATAGCAATCAGCCCCAGCATTTT. It is translated as CAGSPDGNSNQPQHF. Full variable domain (outside the CDR3, taken from reference TRBV2 and TRBJ1-5): EPEVTQTPSHQVTQMGQEVILRCVPISNHLYFYWYRQILGQKVEFLVSFYNNEISEKSEIFDDQFSVERPDGSNFTLKIRSTKLEDSAMYFCAGSPDGNSNQPQHFGDGTRLSIL.

This clonotype has a count of ten or more. V is TRBV11-2 and J is TRBJ2-5; TRBD1 matches 7 bases. The length of the CDR3 is 16 residues. Germline CDR1 SGHAT, CDR2 FQNNGV. Trimming at V came to 3 bases and at J to 6 bases, leaving 13 bases not matched to a gene. DNA for the CDR3: TGTGCCAGCAGCTTGGGGGATAGGGGGCAAGGAAAGACCCAGTACTTC. It yields the protein CASSLGDRGQGKTQYF. Combining the CDR3 with reference TRBV11-2 and TRBJ2-5 gives the whole variable domain EAGVAQSPRYKIIEKRQSVAFWCNPISGHATLYWYQQILGQGPKLLIQFQNNGVVDDSQLPKDRFSAERLKGVDSTLKIQPAKLEDSAVYLCASSLGDRGQGKTQYFGPGTRLLVL.

The rearrangement joins TRBV6-1 to TRBJ1-1; 8 nucleotides align to TRBD1. J was trimmed by 2 bases and V by 8 bases; bases with no gene match: 4. CDR1 MNHNS and CDR2 SASEGT come from the germline V gene. The CDR3 runs 13 residues. CDR3 sequence: CASFQGANTEAFF. The CDR3 DNA is TGTGCCAGCTTCCAGGGGGCTAACACTGAAGCTTTCTTT.

About this clonotype itself: A much larger clone differs by one base, so this may be a read error. The chain recombines TRBV12-3 or TRBV12-4 with TRBJ2-1, with D unresolved. This CDR3 has 13 amino acids. The ends were cut back, 2 bases at V and 10 bases at J, with 12 bases in the middle. CDR3 sequence reads: CASSLMLPGEQFF. DNA for the CDR3: TGTGCCAGCAGTTTAATGCTCCCCGGGGAGCAGTTCTTC.

This sequence joins TRBV7-3 and TRBJ2-2; a weak D match, TRBD2 (5 bases). The germline V and J ends were trimmed by 5 bases and 5 bases, with 12 bases remaining between them. The CDR3 has 14 amino acids. Germline V CDR1 and CDR2: SGHTA, FQGTGA. CDR3 amino acids: CASSARARTGELFF. The CDR3 DNA reads TGTGCCAGCAGCGCGCGGGCTCGGACCGGGGAGCTGTTTTTT.

The rearrangement uses TRBV7-9 and TRBJ2-2; weak D call: TRBD1 (6 bases). Trimming left V 2 bases short and J 5 bases short, with 15 bases between. The CDR3 sequence is 16 residues long. Germline V gene data show CDR1 as SEHNR and CDR2 as FQNEAQ (reference sequence). In DNA form, the CDR3 reads TGTGCCAGCAGCTTACTTTTAACAGGGAATACCGGGGAGCTGTTTTTT. Its translation is CASSLLLTGNTGELFF.

This clonotype appeared a single time. A single base separates this from a much larger clone, so it may be a read error. The genes are TRBV5-1 and TRBJ1-1, with D unresolved. From germline, CDR1 is SGHRS and CDR2 YFSETQ. The CDR3 sequence is 14 residues long. The CDR3 is CASSLLQINTEVFF. DNA of the CDR3: TGCGCCAGCAGCTTGTTACAGATAAACACTGAAGTTTTCTTT.

This clonotype was seen a few times. The CDR3 DNA reads as TGTGCCAGCAGGGAGAGGGCGACAGGATGGTCAGATACGCAGTATTTT. This translates into CASRERATGWSDTQYF. This chain links TRBV5-6 with TRBJ2-3, with a possible D match to TRBD1 (6 bases). The length of the CDR3 is 16 residues. The V end was cut by 5 bases, the J end by 4 bases, with 20 bases between. CDR1 SGHDT and CDR2 YYEEEE come from the germline V gene.

There are a few counts of this clonotype. The rearrangement links TRBV4-2 to TRBJ1-2, with 8 bases identical to TRBD1. The V segment lost 4 bases and the J segment 3 bases; nucleotides outside the gene matches: 7. CDR1 and CDR2 from the germline V gene are LGHNA and YNFKEQ. The CDR3 runs to 15 residues. The CDR3 here is CASSRETGAYYGYTF. The CDR3, as DNA: TGTGCCAGCAGCCGTGAGACAGGGGCCTACTATGGCTACACCTTC.

In the case of this clonotype: Just one base apart from a much larger clone, this may be a read error. The chain recombines TRBV2 with TRBJ2-5, with D perhaps matching TRBD1 or TRBD2 (6 bases each). The CDR3 sequence is 14 residues long. V lost 5 bases and J 11 bases, leaving 21 bases between the germline ends. Germline lookup yields CDR1 SNHLY and CDR2 FYNNEI. This CDR3 reads CASSLTRGPNEQYF. CDR3 DNA sequence: TGTGCCAGCAGTCTTACCCGGGGGCCCAATGAGCAGTACTTC.

This clonotype was observed at least ten times. The genes are TRBV12-3 or TRBV12-4 and TRBJ2-5; TRBD1 agrees at 9 bases. The CDR3 covers 14 residues. V shed 5 bases, J shed 3 bases, and the junction held 4 bases outside the gene matches. The CDR3 DNA reads TGTGCCAGCAGTCCCAGACAGGGGGAAGAGACCCAGTACTTC. It yields the protein CASSPRQGEETQYF.

This clonotype came up many times. The V gene is TRBV20-1, the J gene TRBJ1-1; 8 bases are shared with TRBD1. The V gene's germline CDR1 is DFQATT and CDR2 SNEGSKA (reference sequence). Trimming cost V 3 bases and J 2 bases; bases outside gene matches: 8. The CDR3 sequence is 15 residues long. In DNA, the CDR3 is TGCAGTGCTAGCCGGGACAGGAAACTAAACACTGAAGCTTTCTTT. Translation gives CSASRDRKLNTEAFF.

This clonotype was seen many times. V and J are TRBV2 and TRBJ1-5; no firm D call. With 6 bases removed from V and 0 bases from J, the gap between germline ends came to 6 bases. CDR3 length: 13 amino acids. Per the germline V gene, CDR1 is SNHLY and CDR2 is FYNNEI. In nucleotides, the CDR3 is TGTGCCAGCAGGAGGGATAGCAATCAGCCCCAGCATTTT. Its protein is CASRRDSNQPQHF. The entire variable domain, with the rest obtained from reference TRBV2 and TRBJ1-5, is as follows: EPEVTQTPSHQVTQMGQEVILRCVPISNHLYFYWYRQILGQKVEFLVSFYNNEISEKSEIFDDQFSVERPDGSNFTLKIRSTKLEDSAMYFCASRRDSNQPQHFGDGTRLSIL.

This clonotype showed up just a few times. The rearrangement joins TRBV9 to TRBJ1-5; D call uncertain. Germline V gene sequence: CDR1 SGDLS, CDR2 YYNGEE. V was cut by 0 bases and J by 2 bases, with 9 bases left in between. This CDR3 comprises 15 residues. The CDR3: CASSVGEVGNQPQHF. The CDR3 coding sequence is TGTGCCAGCAGCGTAGGGGAGGTAGGCAATCAGCCCCAGCATTTT.

This clonotype was found many times. The CDR3 DNA is TGTGCCTGGACCCTACGTGGGGTCGGGGCGCAGTACTTC. As protein: CAWTLRGVGAQYF. The V call is TRBV30, the J call TRBJ2-7; D tentatively reads TRBD1 or TRBD2 (5 bases each). The germline V gene has CDR1 GTSNPN and CDR2 SVGIG (reference sequence). V gave up 4 bases and J gave up 9 bases, with 19 bases separating them. The CDR3 runs to 13 residues.

The chain combines TRBV14 with TRBJ2-7; 11 bases map to TRBD2. Unmatched junction bases numbered 6, after V lost 1 base and J lost 4 bases. The CDR3 is 16 residues long. Germline V gene data show CDR1 as SGHDN and CDR2 as FVKESK. Here the CDR3 DNA reads TGTGCCAGCAGCCAAGGTCTAACTAGCGGGAGTTACGAGCAGTACTTC. Residues: CASSQGLTSGSYEQYF.

This clonotype was seen repeatedly, ten times or more. The chain has TRBV2 and TRBJ2-2; maybe TRBD1 (7 bases). This CDR3 comprises 14 residues. V was shortened by 11 bases and J by 4 bases, with 17 bases between the two germline ends. CDR1 is SNHLY, CDR2 FYNNEI, per germline. DNA of the CDR3: TGTGCCGGAGGAGGGACAGTAAGCACCGGGGAGCTGTTTTTT. This encodes CAGGGTVSTGELFF.

This clonotype was seen repeatedly, ten times or more. The genes are TRBV19 and TRBJ1-1; a weak D match, TRBD1 (6 bases). V was cut by 1 base and J by 3 bases, with 9 bases left in between. Germline V gives CDR1 LNHDA, CDR2 SQIVND (reference sequence). The CDR3 totals 14 residues. For the CDR3, the DNA is TGTGCCAGTAGTATAGCACAGGGCCACACTGAAGCTTTCTTT. This gives the protein CASSIAQGHTEAFF.

This clonotype came up many times. The chain couples TRBV7-9 to TRBJ2-1, with TRBD2 matching over 10 bases. Losses at the gene ends were 7 bases for V and 9 bases for J; bases not matched to a gene: 18. Germline V CDR1 and CDR2: SEHNR, FQNEAQ (reference sequence). The CDR3 length is 17 residues. CDR3 sequence: CASIPGGASGRSGEQFF. In DNA form, the CDR3 reads TGTGCCAGCATCCCGGGGGGGGCTAGCGGGAGATCGGGTGAGCAGTTCTTC.